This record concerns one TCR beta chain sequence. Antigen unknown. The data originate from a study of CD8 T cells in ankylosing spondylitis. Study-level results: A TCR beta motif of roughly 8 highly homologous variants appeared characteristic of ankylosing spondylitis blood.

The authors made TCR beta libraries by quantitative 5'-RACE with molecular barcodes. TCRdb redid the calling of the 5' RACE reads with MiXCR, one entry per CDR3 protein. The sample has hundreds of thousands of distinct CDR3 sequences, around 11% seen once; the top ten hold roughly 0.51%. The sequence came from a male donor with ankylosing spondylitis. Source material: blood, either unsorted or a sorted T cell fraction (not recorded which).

The CDR3 loop is CSARKRGQVNTEAFF. The CDR3 coding sequence is TGCAGTGCTAGAAAGAGGGGGCAAGTGAACACTGAAGCTTTCTTT. This chain links TRBV20-1 with TRBJ1-1; TRBD1 matches 7 bases. Germline values: CDR1 DFQATT, CDR2 SNEGSKA (reference sequence). V gave up 2 bases and J gave up 0 bases; unmatched junction bases: 6. The CDR3 is 15 residues long.